This TCR beta chain was captured in a study of radiation and T cells in renal cell carcinoma. The data were produced by immunoSEQ multiplex PCR, yet TCRdb's version contains in-frame clones alone and is incomplete. This repertoire shows 130,000 to 150,000 clones, approximately 86% found once; its top ten account for under 20%. Indicated time point: blood 4 weeks post-SBRT, at nephrectomy. The treatment: 15 Gy SBRT to primary tumor, nephrectomy 4 weeks later. In regard to this clone: What it binds is unknown.

General study findings and limits: Baseline intratumoral clonotype presence is unknown without pretreatment biopsies.

CDR3 size: 13 residues. The J segment lost 10 bases and the V segment lost 3 bases, leaving 8 bases of the junction unmatched. Germline loops: CDR1 MNHEY, CDR2 SMNVEV (reference sequence). The source was blood, collected from a patient whose treatment included radiotherapy and nephrectomy. V is TRBV27 and J is TRBJ2-7, with 8 bases fitting TRBD1. The sequence was collected from a woman aged 45-59 years with renal cell carcinoma. This CDR3 reads CASSLTGQVFQYF. The CDR3 nucleotides are TGTGCCAGCAGTTTGACGGGACAGGTGTTTCAGTACTTC.